Sequencing of this T cell receptor (beta chain) was carried out in a study of shared clonotypes between healthy human individuals. As for this clone: Its antigen is not known.

Germline CDR1 MGHRA, CDR2 YSYEKL. V lost 2 bases, J lost 7 bases, and 9 bases lay in between. The CDR3 extends over 13 amino acids. At a deep level, the assay was run. Only in-frame clones appear in the TCRdb table, and some are missing; sequencing was by immunoSEQ multiplex PCR. The sample lists a few hundred thousand clones; approximately 97% were seen once. Study conclusions and caveats: The diversity represented, both genetic and in exposure history, was limited by few donors. Of the naive CD4 clonotypes, around 5% were shared across several donors.

Sequencing input: naive CD4+ T cells sorted from blood. Subset described: CD45RA+ positively selected. The TCR sequence derives from a woman aged 30 to 39 in good health. This rearrangement joins TRBV4-1 to TRBJ2-4; D gene unclear. The CDR3 DNA sequence: TGCGCCAGCAGCCAACTGTGGCGTAACATTCAGTACTTC. Its translation is CASSQLWRNIQYF.